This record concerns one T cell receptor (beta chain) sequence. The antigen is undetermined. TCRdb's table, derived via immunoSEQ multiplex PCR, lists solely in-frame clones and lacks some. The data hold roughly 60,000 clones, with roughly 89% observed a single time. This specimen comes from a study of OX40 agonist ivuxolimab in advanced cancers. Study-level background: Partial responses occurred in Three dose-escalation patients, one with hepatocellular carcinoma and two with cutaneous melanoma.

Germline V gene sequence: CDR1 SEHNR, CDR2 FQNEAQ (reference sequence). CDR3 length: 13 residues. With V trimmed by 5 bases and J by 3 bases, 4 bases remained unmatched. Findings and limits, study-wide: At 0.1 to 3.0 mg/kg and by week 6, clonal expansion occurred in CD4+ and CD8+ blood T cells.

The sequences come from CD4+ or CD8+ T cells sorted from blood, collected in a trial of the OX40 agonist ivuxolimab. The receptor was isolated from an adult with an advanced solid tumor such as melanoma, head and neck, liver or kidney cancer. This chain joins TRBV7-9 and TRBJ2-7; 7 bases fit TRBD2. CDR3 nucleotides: TGTGCCAGCAGCGCGAGCGGGGTCTACGAGCAGTACTTC. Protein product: CASSASGVYEQYF.